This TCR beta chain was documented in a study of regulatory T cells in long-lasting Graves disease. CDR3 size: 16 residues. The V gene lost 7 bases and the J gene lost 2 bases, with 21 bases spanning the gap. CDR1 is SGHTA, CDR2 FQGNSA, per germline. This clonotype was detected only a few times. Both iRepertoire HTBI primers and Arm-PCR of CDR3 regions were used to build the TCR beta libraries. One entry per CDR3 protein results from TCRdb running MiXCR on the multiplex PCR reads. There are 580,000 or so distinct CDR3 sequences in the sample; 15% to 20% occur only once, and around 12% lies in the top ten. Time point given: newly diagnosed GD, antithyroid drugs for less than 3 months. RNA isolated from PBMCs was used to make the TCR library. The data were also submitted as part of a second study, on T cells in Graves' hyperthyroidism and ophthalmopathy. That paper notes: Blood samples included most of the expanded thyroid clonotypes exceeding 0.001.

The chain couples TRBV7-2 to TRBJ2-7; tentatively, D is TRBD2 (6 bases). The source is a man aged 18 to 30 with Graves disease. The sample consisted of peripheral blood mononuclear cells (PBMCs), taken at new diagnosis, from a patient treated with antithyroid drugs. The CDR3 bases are TGTGCCAGCAAGCGTAACGGTCCTGTAGCGGCCTACGAGCAGTACTTC. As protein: CASKRNGPVAAYEQYF.